The entry below describes one T cell receptor beta chain. In the same sample, other DNA sequences code for this CDR3. How the authors handled the data: From reference gene primer amplification, estimates of nucleated cell counts were derived. This table comes from immunoSEQ multiplex PCR, and its TCRdb copy is limited to in-frame clones, with some not included. V, J and clone size were drawn from that table, and D and trimming were deduced from the DNA. The sample holds around 100,000 clones; about 89% are singletons and the top ten take 5.2%. The data are from a study of blood T cell repertoires in COVID-19. This CDR3 has 15 residues. After removal of 5 bases from V and 8 bases from J, the junction contained 4 bases not matched to a gene. Germline CDR1 SEHNR, CDR2 FQNEAQ (reference sequence).

Material: peripheral blood. The clonotype originates from a man in his sixties with COVID-19, enrolled during active disease. The rearrangement links TRBV7-9 to TRBJ2-1, with TRBD2 matching over 15 bases. The CDR3 reads CASSPGLAGGDEQFF. CDR3 coding DNA: TGTGCCAGCAGCCCGGGACTAGCGGGAGGAGATGAGCAGTTCTTC.